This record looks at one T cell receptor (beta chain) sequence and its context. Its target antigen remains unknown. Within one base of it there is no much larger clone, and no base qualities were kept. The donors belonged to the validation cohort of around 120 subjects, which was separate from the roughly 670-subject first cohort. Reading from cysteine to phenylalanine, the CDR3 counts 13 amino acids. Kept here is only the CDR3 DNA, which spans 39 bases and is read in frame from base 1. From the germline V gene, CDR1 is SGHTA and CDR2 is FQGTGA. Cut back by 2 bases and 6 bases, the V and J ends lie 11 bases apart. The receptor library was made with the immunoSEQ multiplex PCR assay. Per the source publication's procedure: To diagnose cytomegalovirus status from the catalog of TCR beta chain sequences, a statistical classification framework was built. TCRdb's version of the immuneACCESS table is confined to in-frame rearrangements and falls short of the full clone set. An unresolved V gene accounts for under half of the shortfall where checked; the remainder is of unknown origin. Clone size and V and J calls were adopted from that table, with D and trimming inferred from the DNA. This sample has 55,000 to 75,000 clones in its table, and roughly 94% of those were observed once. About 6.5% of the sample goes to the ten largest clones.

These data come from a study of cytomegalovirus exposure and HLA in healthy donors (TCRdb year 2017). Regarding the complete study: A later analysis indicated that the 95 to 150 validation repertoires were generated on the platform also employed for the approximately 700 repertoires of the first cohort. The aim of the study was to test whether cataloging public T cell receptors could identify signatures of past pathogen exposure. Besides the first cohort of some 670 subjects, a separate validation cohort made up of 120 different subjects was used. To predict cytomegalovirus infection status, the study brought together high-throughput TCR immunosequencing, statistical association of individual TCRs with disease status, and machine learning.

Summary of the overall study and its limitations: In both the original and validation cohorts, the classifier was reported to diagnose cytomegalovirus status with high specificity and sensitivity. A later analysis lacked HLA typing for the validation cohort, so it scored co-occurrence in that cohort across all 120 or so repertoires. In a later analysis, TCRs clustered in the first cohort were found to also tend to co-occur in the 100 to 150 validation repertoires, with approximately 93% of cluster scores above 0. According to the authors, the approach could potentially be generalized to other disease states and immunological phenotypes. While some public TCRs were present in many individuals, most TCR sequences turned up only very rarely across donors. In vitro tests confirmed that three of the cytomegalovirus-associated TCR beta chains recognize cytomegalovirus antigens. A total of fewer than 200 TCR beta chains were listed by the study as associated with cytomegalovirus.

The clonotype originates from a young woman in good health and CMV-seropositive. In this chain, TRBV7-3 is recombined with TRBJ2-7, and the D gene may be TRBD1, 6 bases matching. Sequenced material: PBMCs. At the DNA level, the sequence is TGTGCCAGCAGCTTACACAGGGAGAGCGAGCAGTACTTC. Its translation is CASSLHRESEQYF.